The clone carrying this T cell receptor (beta chain) was seen at least ten times. In germline, CDR1 is SGHVS, CDR2 FQNEAQ. CDR3 length: 15 amino acids. V was shortened by 3 bases and J by 1 base, with 9 bases between the two germline ends. The data are from a study of T cell repertoires in cytomegalovirus infection. MiXCR, applied by TCRdb to the reads, yields one record per CDR3 protein. The table includes some 180,000 distinct CDR3 sequences, nearly 9.5% detected once. This receptor was taken from a human donor in good health (CMV status not recorded). Some clones in this sample may be carry-over from other donors' samples. This chain uses TRBV7-8 with TRBJ2-2; D gene unclear. Sequenced sample: PBMCs. The CDR3 bases are TGTGCCAGCAGCTTTATAGAGTTGAACACCGGGGAGCTGTTTTTT. It yields the protein CASSFIELNTGELFF.